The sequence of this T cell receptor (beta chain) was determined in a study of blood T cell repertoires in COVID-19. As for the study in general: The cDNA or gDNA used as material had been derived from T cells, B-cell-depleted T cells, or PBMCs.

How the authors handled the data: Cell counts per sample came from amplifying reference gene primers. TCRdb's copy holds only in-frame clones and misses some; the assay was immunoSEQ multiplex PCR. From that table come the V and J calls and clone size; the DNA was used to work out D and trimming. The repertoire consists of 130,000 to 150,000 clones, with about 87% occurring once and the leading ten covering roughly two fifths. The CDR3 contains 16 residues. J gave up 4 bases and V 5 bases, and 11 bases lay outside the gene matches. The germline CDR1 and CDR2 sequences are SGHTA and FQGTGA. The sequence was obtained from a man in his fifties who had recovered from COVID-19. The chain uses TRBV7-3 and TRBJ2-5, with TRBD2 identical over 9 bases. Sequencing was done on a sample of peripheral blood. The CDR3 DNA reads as TGTGCCAGCAGCCCCGGAGGGCGGGGGGGTTCAGAGACCCAGTACTTC. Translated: CASSPGGRGGSETQYF.